Presented here are 19 T cell receptor beta chains from one specimen sequenced in a study of identical twins. TCRdb redid the calling of the 5' RACE reads with MiXCR, one entry per CDR3 protein. Among about 260,000 distinct CDR3 sequences listed, 5.5% to 7% were seen once. This sample was also put to use in a study of yellow fever vaccine responses in identical twins.

Sequencing was performed on memory (CD45RO+) T cells sorted from blood. All receptors come from a woman aged 18-29 years in good health.

The chain joins TRBV20-1 to TRBJ2-1; 7 bases are shared with TRBD2. Germline V gene lookup returns CDR1 DFQATT and CDR2 SNEGSKA (reference sequence). CDR3 length equals 12 residues. Losses at the gene ends were 2 bases for V and 6 bases for J; bases not matched to a gene: 1. The CDR3 sequence is CSARSGVNEQFF. The CDR3 DNA sequence: TGCAGTGCTAGAAGCGGGGTCAATGAGCAGTTCTTC.

This clonotype was picked up many times. The CDR3 region is CASSQDSPGPYEQYF. CDR3 DNA sequence: TGTGCCAGCAGCCAAGATTCCCCGGGCCCCTACGAGCAGTACTTC. This chain uses TRBV4-2 with TRBJ2-7; D is uncertain. The V and J ends lost 0 bases and 2 bases respectively, with 11 bases between them. Germline loops: CDR1 LGHNA, CDR2 YNFKEQ. The CDR3 length is 15 residues.

This clonotype turned up a few times. The chain combines TRBV4-1 with TRBJ1-3, with D uncertain. Per the germline V gene, CDR1 is MGHRA and CDR2 is YSYEKL. V shed 4 bases and J shed 0 bases, with 16 bases lying between them. This CDR3 has 17 amino acids. This CDR3 is CASSPKVWDPSGNTIYF. The CDR3 DNA is TGCGCCAGCAGCCCTAAAGTTTGGGATCCCTCTGGAAACACCATATATTTT.

This clonotype was seen many times. The chain links TRBV11-2 to TRBJ1-1, with D tentatively TRBD1 (5 bases). Deletions cut 3 bases from V and 4 bases from J, with 9 bases between. CDR1 SGHAT and CDR2 FQNNGV come from the germline V gene. This CDR3 has 13 amino acids. CDR3 nucleotides: TGTGCCAGCAGCTTGGTTAGGGGCACTGAAGCTTTCTTT. Translated, it gives CASSLVRGTEAFF.

This clonotype was found a few times. CDR3 amino acids: CASSQGLETSGSQGLETQYF. CDR3 sequence (DNA): TGTGCCAGCAGCCAAGGTTTAGAGACTAGCGGGAGCCAAGGTTTAGAGACCCAGTACTTC. V is TRBV3-1 and J is TRBJ2-5; 12 nucleotides align to TRBD2. The CDR3 has 20 amino acids. The trim removed 1 base at V and 4 bases at J, leaving 16 bases unmatched. CDR1 is LGHDT and CDR2 is YNNKEL in the germline V gene (reference sequence).

This clonotype was recorded at least ten times. The chain couples TRBV10-1 to TRBJ2-2; 7 nucleotides line up with TRBD2. CDR1 WNHNN and CDR2 SYGVQD come from the germline V gene (reference sequence). Losses at the gene ends were 2 bases for V and 6 bases for J; bases not matched to a gene: 0. CDR3 size: 13 residues. The CDR3 reads CASSEREAGELFF. Written as DNA, the CDR3 is TGCGCCAGCAGTGAGCGGGAGGCCGGGGAGCTGTTTTTT.

The chain links TRBV2 to TRBJ2-3, with TRBD2 identical over 12 bases. The V and J ends lost 6 bases and 4 bases, in that order; junction bases with no gene match: 5. This CDR3 comprises 15 residues. The V gene's germline CDR1 is SNHLY and CDR2 FYNNEI. CDR3 nucleotide sequence: TGTGCCAGCAGGAGGGCTAGCGGGAGGGCAGATACGCAGTATTTT. It is translated as CASRRASGRADTQYF.

This clonotype was seen ten or more times. The CDR3 region has the DNA TGTGCCAGCAGCTCGACAGGGACCTATGGCTACACCTTC. Amino acids: CASSSTGTYGYTF. This chain links TRBV7-8 with TRBJ1-2; 7 bases align to TRBD1. Germline V gene data show CDR1 as SGHVS and CDR2 as FQNEAQ. V gave up 4 bases and J gave up 4 bases; unmatched junction bases: 3. This CDR3 comprises 13 residues. Using reference TRBV7-8 and TRBJ1-2 for the parts outside the CDR3, the full variable domain is GAGVSQSPRYKVAKRGQDVALRCDPISGHVSLFWYQQALGQGPEFLTYFQNEAQLDKSGLPSDRFFAERPEGSVSTLKIQRTQQEDSAVYLCASSSTGTYGYTFGSGTRLTVV.

The chain employs TRBV11-1 and TRBJ2-2; TRBD1 or TRBD2 may be the D gene (5 bases each). Trimming left V 6 bases short and J 1 base short, with 15 bases between. This CDR3 spans 16 amino acids. Germline CDR1 reads SGHAT; CDR2 reads FQDESV (reference sequence). For the CDR3, the DNA is TGTGCCAGCAGATCGGGACGGCATATGAACACCGGGGAGCTGTTTTTT. Encoded protein: CASRSGRHMNTGELFF.

This clonotype was recorded many times. CDR3 region: CATTGFSGELFF. The CDR3 nucleotides read TGTGCCACCACCGGGTTCTCCGGGGAGCTGTTTTTT. The genes are TRBV24-1 and TRBJ2-2; D unclear. CDR1 and CDR2 (germline): KGHDR, SFDVKD. The CDR3 has 12 amino acids. V shed 8 bases and J shed 6 bases, with 9 bases lying between them.

This clonotype was found a few times. The V and J genes are TRBV4-2 and TRBJ2-1; 8 nucleotides match TRBD2. V shed 1 base, J shed 2 bases, and the junction held 13 bases outside the gene matches. Germline V gives CDR1 LGHNA, CDR2 YNFKEQ. This CDR3 contains 19 residues. The CDR3 DNA reads as TGTGCCAGCAGCCAAGCAATGTACGGCGGGAGGCCCCCCTACAATGAGCAGTTCTTC. As protein: CASSQAMYGGRPPYNEQFF.

This clonotype was counted only a few times. The rearrangement uses TRBV4-2 and TRBJ2-3, with 7 nucleotides matching TRBD1. Losses at the gene ends were 4 bases for V and 4 bases for J; bases not matched to a gene: 8. CDR1 is LGHNA, CDR2 YNFKEQ, per germline. This CDR3 is built from 15 residues. Written as DNA, the CDR3 is TGTGCCAGCAGCCTTCAAGGGGGCCCCTCAGATACGCAGTATTTT. It translates to CASSLQGGPSDTQYF.

The chain carries TRBV2 and TRBJ2-7; 9 nucleotides agree with TRBD2. This CDR3 spans 14 amino acids. The junction had 2 bases not matched to a gene; V was cut back by 5 bases and J by 0 bases. Germline V gene data show CDR1 as SNHLY and CDR2 as FYNNEI. In nucleotides, the CDR3 is TGTGCCAGCAGTCGACTAGCGGCCTCCTACGAGCAGTACTTC. Protein sequence: CASSRLAASYEQYF. Full variable domain (missing parts from reference TRBV2 and TRBJ2-7): EPEVTQTPSHQVTQMGQEVILRCVPISNHLYFYWYRQILGQKVEFLVSFYNNEISEKSEIFDDQFSVERPDGSNFTLKIRSTKLEDSAMYFCASSRLAASYEQYFGPGTRLTVT.

The chain uses TRBV3-1 and TRBJ2-3; perhaps TRBD2 as D (5 bases). This CDR3 contains 13 residues. CDR1 LGHDT and CDR2 YNNKEL come from the germline V gene (reference sequence). V lost 5 bases and J 5 bases, leaving 11 bases between the germline ends. As DNA, the CDR3 is TGTGCCAGCAGCATGGCCCGGGGAGATACGCAGTATTTT. It translates to CASSMARGDTQYF.

This clonotype was detected ten times or more. The V call is TRBV7-8, the J call TRBJ1-5; 7 nucleotides line up with TRBD1. CDR1 is SGHVS, CDR2 FQNEAQ, per germline. V shed 5 bases, J shed 3 bases, and the junction held 4 bases outside the gene matches. The CDR3 is made up of 14 amino acids. The CDR3 loop reads CASSGGQTNQPQHF. The CDR3 nucleotides read TGTGCCAGCAGCGGGGGACAGACCAATCAGCCCCAGCATTTT.

This clonotype was counted ten times or more. The chain has TRBV6-1 and TRBJ2-4; D not resolved. The germline V gene encodes CDR1 MNHNS and CDR2 SASEGT. The CDR3 extends over 13 amino acids. Trimming took off 0 bases at V and 6 bases at J, with 6 bases between the two ends. The CDR3 is CASSEAEINIQYF. Written as DNA, the CDR3 is TGTGCCAGCAGTGAAGCAGAAATAAACATTCAGTACTTC.

This clonotype was detected ten times or more. This chain uses TRBV27 with TRBJ2-3; D is possibly TRBD2 (6 bases). The germline V gene has CDR1 MNHEY and CDR2 SMNVEV (reference sequence). V was cut by 1 base and J by 0 bases, with 11 bases left in between. The length of the CDR3 is 16 residues. The CDR3 loop reads CASSLFSGSSTDTQYF. The CDR3 nucleotides read TGTGCCAGCAGTTTATTTAGCGGTTCTAGCACAGATACGCAGTATTTT.

In its sample, this clonotype was seen a few times. The chain employs TRBV20-1 and TRBJ2-5; 9 bases are shared with TRBD1. The CDR3 length is 13 residues. V shed 8 bases and J 1 base; nucleotides not matched to a gene: 5. Germline loops: CDR1 DFQATT, CDR2 SNEGSKA (reference sequence). CDR3 sequence: CSPDRGLQETQYF. The CDR3 DNA follows: TGCAGTCCGGACAGGGGCCTCCAAGAGACCCAGTACTTC.

The V and J genes are TRBV20-1 and TRBJ2-7, with 9 bases fitting TRBD2. The CDR3 has 19 amino acids. Trimming removed 2 bases from V and 4 bases from J; junction bases left unmatched: 21. Germline CDR1 reads DFQATT; CDR2 reads SNEGSKA (reference sequence). The CDR3 DNA reads TGCAGTGCTAGATATAAGCCGGGACTAGCCCTTTTCGAAACTTACGAGCAGTACTTC. Protein: CSARYKPGLALFETYEQYF.